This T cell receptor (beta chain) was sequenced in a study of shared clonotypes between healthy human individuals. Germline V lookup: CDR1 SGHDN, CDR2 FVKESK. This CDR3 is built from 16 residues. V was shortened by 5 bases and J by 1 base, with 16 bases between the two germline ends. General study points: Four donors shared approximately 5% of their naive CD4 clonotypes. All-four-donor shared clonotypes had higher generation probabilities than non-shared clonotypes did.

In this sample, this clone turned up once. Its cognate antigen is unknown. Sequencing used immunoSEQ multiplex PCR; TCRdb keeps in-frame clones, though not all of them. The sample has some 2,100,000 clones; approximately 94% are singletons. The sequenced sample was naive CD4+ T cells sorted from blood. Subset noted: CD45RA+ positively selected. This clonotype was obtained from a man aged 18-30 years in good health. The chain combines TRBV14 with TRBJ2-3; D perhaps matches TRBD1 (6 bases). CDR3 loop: CASSKGVGGGTDTQYF. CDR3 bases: TGTGCCAGCAGCAAGGGGGTAGGAGGCGGCACAGATACGCAGTATTTT.